Each of the 23 T cell receptor beta chains below was sequenced from the same sample in a study of response to subunit inactivated influenza vaccine. Each CDR3 protein is one row after TCRdb ran MiXCR on the RT-PCR reads. Of 500,000 to 700,000 distinct CDR3 sequences listed, under 25% were seen once; the top ten hold 2.8%. These data also formed part of another study, on T cells expressing NK-cell markers. That work adds: 5'RACE template switching with UMIs generated TCR beta cDNA.

The material was CD4+ T cells sorted from PBMCs, obtained 11 to 12 days after vaccination. The receptors derive from a man aged 50 or older who received an inactivated influenza vaccine.

Only one count was recorded for this clonotype. This sequence joins TRBV10-1 and TRBJ2-2, with D possibly being TRBD1 (5 bases). CDR1 WNHNN and CDR2 SYGVQD come from the germline V gene (reference sequence). The CDR3 spans 13 residues. V was pared by 6 bases and J by 5 bases, with 10 bases between. The CDR3 sequence is CASRSTVTGELFF. Here the CDR3 DNA reads TGCGCCAGCAGATCGACAGTAACCGGGGAGCTGTTTTTT.

This clonotype was counted a few times. This sequence joins TRBV9 and TRBJ2-3, with TRBD1 as a possible D gene (6 bases). CDR1 SGDLS and CDR2 YYNGEE come from the germline V gene. Trimming pared 4 bases from V and 7 bases from J, leaving 16 bases between. The CDR3 has 14 amino acids. This chain's CDR3 is CASSPSGQIHTQYF. The CDR3 DNA reads TGTGCCAGCAGCCCGTCCGGACAGATTCATACGCAGTATTTT.

The chain links TRBV10-3 to TRBJ2-1; D call uncertain. Germline V gives CDR1 ENHRY, CDR2 SYGVKD. The CDR3 sequence is 16 residues long. Trimming left V 0 bases short and J 0 bases short, with 9 bases between. The CDR3 region is CAISESAGSSYNEQFF. The DNA of the CDR3 is TGTGCCATCAGTGAGTCGGCAGGCAGCTCCTACAATGAGCAGTTCTTC.

This clonotype was seen a handful of times. The V call is TRBV3-1, the J call TRBJ2-3; TRBD2 aligns across 12 bases. This CDR3 is built from 17 residues. V was pared by 1 base and J by 0 bases, with 2 bases of the junction left unmatched. Per germline, CDR1 LGHDT and CDR2 YNNKEL (reference sequence). The CDR3 bases are TGTGCCAGCAGCCAAGGACTAGCGGGGGTCAGCACAGATACGCAGTATTTT. Its protein is CASSQGLAGVSTDTQYF.

The chain uses TRBV28 and TRBJ1-3, with D tentatively TRBD1 (6 bases). Germline V gene lookup returns CDR1 MDHEN and CDR2 SYDVKM. The CDR3 loop spans 14 amino acids. V was clipped by 8 bases and J by 0 bases, with 11 bases between them. The CDR3 DNA reads TGTGCCAGCCATACAGGGATCTCTGGAAACACCATATATTTT. It encodes CASHTGISGNTIYF.

The rearrangement joins TRBV10-2 to TRBJ1-6; 9 nucleotides match TRBD1. V lost 3 bases, J lost 6 bases, and 6 bases stayed unmatched. The CDR3 sequence is 16 residues long. From germline, CDR1 is WSHSY and CDR2 SAAADI. CDR3 loop: CASSDKQGAGNSPLHF. DNA for the CDR3: TGCGCCAGCAGTGACAAACAGGGGGCTGGTAATTCACCCCTCCACTTT.

This sequence joins TRBV6-1 and TRBJ1-2, with 8 positions matching TRBD1. The germline V gene encodes CDR1 MNHNS and CDR2 SASEGT. There are 12 residues in the CDR3. Trimming removed 4 bases from V and 8 bases from J; junction bases left unmatched: 3. This chain's CDR3 is CASSATGEGYTF. The CDR3 region has the DNA TGTGCCAGCAGTGCGACAGGGGAAGGCTACACCTTC.

V usage is TRBV7-9 and J usage is TRBJ1-1; D remains ambiguous. Germline-derived CDR1 and CDR2 are SEHNR and FQNEAQ (reference sequence). The germline V and J ends were trimmed by 1 base and 6 bases, with 12 bases remaining between them. The CDR3 runs 14 residues. The CDR3 DNA follows: TGTGCCAGCAGCTTAGGGGCTGACTCCGCTGAAGCTTTCTTT. It is translated as CASSLGADSAEAFF.

This sequence joins TRBV20-1 and TRBJ2-1, with 9 bases lining up with TRBD2. The CDR3 runs to 17 residues. J was trimmed by 3 bases and V by 3 bases; bases with no gene match: 12. The germline V gene has CDR1 DFQATT and CDR2 SNEGSKA (reference sequence). CDR3 sequence: CSASDPRGGAFYNEQFF. Written as DNA, the CDR3 is TGCAGTGCTAGCGATCCTCGCGGGGGGGCGTTCTACAATGAGCAGTTCTTC.

The V call is TRBV2, the J call TRBJ1-1, with 7 bases lining up with TRBD1. Germline CDR1 is SNHLY and CDR2 is FYNNEI. The V segment lost 6 bases and the J segment 11 bases; nucleotides outside the gene matches: 9. The length of the CDR3 is 12 residues. Here the CDR3 reads CASRDRQGVAFF. CDR3 in DNA: TGTGCCAGCAGAGACCGACAGGGAGTGGCTTTCTTT.

This clonotype has just a few counts. V usage is TRBV10-3 and J usage is TRBJ2-7; D uncertain. Germline assignment: CDR1 ENHRY and CDR2 SYGVKD. This CDR3 spans 13 amino acids. Trimming shortened V by 2 bases and J by 3 bases, and 8 bases separated the two germline ends. Here the CDR3 reads CAISEPSFYEQYF. CDR3 in DNA: TGTGCCATCAGTGAGCCCTCCTTCTACGAGCAGTACTTC.

This clonotype appeared a few times. The chain is built from TRBV12-3 or TRBV12-4 and TRBJ1-1; D might be TRBD1 (6 bases). CDR3 length: 14 residues. Trimming left V 3 bases short and J 3 bases short, with 11 bases between. For the CDR3, the DNA is TGTGCCAGCAGTTTGGGCAGGGGCGACACTGAAGCTTTCTTT. It codes for CASSLGRGDTEAFF.

In the case of this clonotype: A much larger clone differs by one base, so this may be a read error. The DNA of the CDR3 is TGCAGCGGCGGGGGCCGGTCCTACAATGAGAAGTTCTTC. This translates into CSGGGRSYNEKFF. The V call is TRBV29-1, the J call TRBJ2-1, with D perhaps TRBD2 (7 bases). The CDR3 has 13 residues. Germline CDR1 SQVTM, CDR2 ANQGSEA.

The chain uses TRBV7-9 and TRBJ2-2, with a weak D call TRBD2 (5 bases). The CDR3 runs 14 residues. With 6 bases removed from V and 7 bases from J, the gap between germline ends came to 15 bases. Germline CDR1 is SEHNR and CDR2 is FQNEAQ (reference sequence). CDR3 sequence (DNA): TGTGCCAGCAGTCGGGGTCAGTCCCGCGGGGAGCTGTTTTTT. Protein sequence: CASSRGQSRGELFF.

The gene calls are TRBV20-1 and TRBJ2-7; 7 bases match TRBD2. This CDR3 has 13 amino acids. The V segment lost 0 bases and the J segment 6 bases; nucleotides outside the gene matches: 5. Germline V gene sequence: CDR1 DFQATT, CDR2 SNEGSKA (reference sequence). CDR3 sequence reads: CSAREGGGSEQYF. The CDR3 bases are TGCAGTGCTAGAGAGGGCGGGGGTTCCGAGCAGTACTTC.

This clonotype was detected ten times or more. V and J are TRBV5-1 and TRBJ1-2; D is unclear. The CDR3 loop spans 15 amino acids. V lost 0 bases and J 3 bases, leaving 12 bases between the germline ends. Per the germline V gene, CDR1 is SGHRS and CDR2 is YFSETQ. As DNA, the CDR3 is TGCGCCAGCAGCTTGGTTGCGGGTAGCCACTATGGCTACACCTTC. This gives the protein CASSLVAGSHYGYTF. The full variable domain, rest sourced from reference TRBV5-1 and TRBJ1-2, is KAGVTQTPRYLIKTRGQQVTLSCSPISGHRSVSWYQQTPGQGLQFLFEYFSETQRNKGNFPGRFSGRQFSNSRSEMNVSTLELGDSALYLCASSLVAGSHYGYTFGSGTRLTVV.

This clonotype was observed a handful of times. V is TRBV3-1 and J is TRBJ2-5; D perhaps matches TRBD1 (7 bases). Per the germline V gene, CDR1 is LGHDT and CDR2 is YNNKEL (reference sequence). The V end lost 7 bases, the J end lost 4 bases, and 13 bases lay between the germline ends. The CDR3 loop spans 13 amino acids. The DNA for the CDR3 is TGTGCCAGCAACCGACAGGGAGGAGAGACCCAGTACTTC. It translates to CASNRQGGETQYF.

This clonotype appeared a few times. This chain links TRBV18 with TRBJ1-1; no reliable D call. Looked up from germline, CDR1 is KGHSH and CDR2 is LQKENI. There are 14 residues in the CDR3. Deletions cut 5 bases from V and 6 bases from J, with 16 bases between. CDR3 DNA: TGTGCCAGCTCAAGCGCGATTGCGGCTGCTGAAGCTTTCTTT. Protein: CASSSAIAAAEAFF. Using reference TRBV18 and TRBJ1-1 for the parts outside the CDR3, the full variable domain is NAGVMQNPRHLVRRRGQEARLRCSPMKGHSHVYWYRQLPEEGLKFMVYLQKENIIDESGMPKERFSAEFPKEGPSILRIQQVVRGDSAAYFCASSSAIAAAEAFFGQGTRLTVV.

This clonotype was found a few times. The rearrangement joins TRBV12-3 or TRBV12-4 to TRBJ2-2, with 7 nucleotides matching TRBD1. The length of the CDR3 is 13 residues. J was trimmed by 4 bases and V by 11 bases; bases with no gene match: 7. Here the CDR3 reads CAYRGQPTGELFF. CDR3 nucleotides: TGTGCCTATAGGGGACAGCCCACCGGGGAGCTGTTTTTT.

This clonotype has just a few counts. This chain connects TRBV29-1 to TRBJ2-4; a weak D match, TRBD1 (5 bases). Trimming took 5 bases from V and 1 from J, leaving 12 bases between them. The CDR3 sequence is 14 residues long. Germline V gives CDR1 SQVTM, CDR2 ANQGSEA. The CDR3 bases are TGCAGCGTTCCCGACAGAAGGGCCAAAAACATTCAGTACTTC. Translated: CSVPDRRAKNIQYF.

The V and J genes are TRBV15 and TRBJ2-5; a weak D match, TRBD1 (6 bases). Per germline, CDR1 LNHNV and CDR2 YYDKDF (reference sequence). The germline V and J ends were trimmed by 0 bases and 5 bases, with 13 bases remaining between them. The CDR3 totals 15 residues. CDR3 amino acids: CATSRDLTGRETQYF. The CDR3 DNA is TGTGCCACCAGCAGAGATTTAACAGGGCGGGAGACCCAGTACTTC.

There are a few counts of this clonotype. This chain joins TRBV14 and TRBJ1-4; D gene ambiguous. Per the germline V gene, CDR1 is SGHDN and CDR2 is FVKESK. The CDR3 has 17 amino acids. V lost 1 base and J lost 0, with 12 bases in between. This chain's CDR3 is CASSQVVHLATNEKLFF. As DNA, the CDR3 is TGTGCCAGCAGCCAAGTGGTACATTTGGCAACTAATGAAAAACTGTTTTTT. The whole variable domain, remainder taken from reference TRBV14 and TRBJ1-4, is EAGVTQFPSHSVIEKGQTVTLRCDPISGHDNLYWYRRVMGKEIKFLLHFVKESKQDESGMPNNRFLAERTGGTYSTLKVQPAELEDSGVYFCASSQVVHLATNEKLFFGSGTQLSVL.

The CDR3 region is CASTLGGATDTQYF. In DNA, the CDR3 is TGTGCCAGCACCTTGGGGGGAGCCACAGATACGCAGTATTTT. This rearrangement joins TRBV13 to TRBJ2-3; the D gene is possibly TRBD2 (6 bases). V was trimmed by 7 bases and J by 2 bases, leaving 13 bases between them. The CDR3 is 14 amino acids. CDR1 and CDR2 from the germline V gene are PRHDT and FYEKMQ (reference sequence).